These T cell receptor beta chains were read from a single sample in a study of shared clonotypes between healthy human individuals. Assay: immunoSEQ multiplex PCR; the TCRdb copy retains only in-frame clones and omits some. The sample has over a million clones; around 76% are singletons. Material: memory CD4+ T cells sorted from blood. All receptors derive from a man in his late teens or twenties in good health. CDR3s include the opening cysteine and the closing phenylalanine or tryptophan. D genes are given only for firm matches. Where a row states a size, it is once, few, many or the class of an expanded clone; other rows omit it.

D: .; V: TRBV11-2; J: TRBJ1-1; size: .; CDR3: CASSLPVGALTEAFF; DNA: TGTGCCAGCAGCTTACCCGTTGGCGCGCTGACTGAAGCTTTCTTT
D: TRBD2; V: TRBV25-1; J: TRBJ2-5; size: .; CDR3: CASSTSGETQYF; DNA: TGTGCCAGCAGTACTAGCGGAGAGACCCAGTACTTC
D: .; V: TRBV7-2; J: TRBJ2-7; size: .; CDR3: CASRRAASSYEQYF; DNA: TGTGCCAGCAGGAGGGCAGCGAGCTCCTACGAGCAGTACTTC
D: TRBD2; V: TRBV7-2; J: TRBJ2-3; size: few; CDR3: CASSLGGSDTQYF; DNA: TGTGCCAGCAGCTTGGGGGGGTCAGATACGCAGTATTTT
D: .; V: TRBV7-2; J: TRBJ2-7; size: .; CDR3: CASSQSAAEYYEQYF; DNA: TGTGCCAGCAGCCAGTCGGCAGCCGAATACTACGAGCAGTACTTC
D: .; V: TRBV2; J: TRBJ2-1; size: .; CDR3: CASSEAGQGWVAAYNEQFF; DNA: TGTGCCAGCAGTGAAGCAGGACAAGGGTGGGTAGCGGCTTACAATGAGCAGTTCTTC
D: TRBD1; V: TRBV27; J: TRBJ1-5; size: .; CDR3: CASSPGTVSNQPQHF; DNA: TGTGCCAGCAGTCCCGGGACAGTAAGCAATCAGCCCCAGCATTTT
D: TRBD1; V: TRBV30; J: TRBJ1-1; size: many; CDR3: CASGTTGGKNTEAFF; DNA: TGTGCCTCAGGGACAACAGGGGGCAAAAACACTGAAGCTTTCTTT
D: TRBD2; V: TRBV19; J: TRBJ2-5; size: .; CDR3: CASSYGRTETQYF; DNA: TGTGCCAGTAGCTACGGGAGGACGGAGACCCAGTACTTC
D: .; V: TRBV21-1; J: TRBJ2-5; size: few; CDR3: CASSKENKKALGGASRMTQYF; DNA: TGTGCCAGCAGCAAAGAAAATAAGAAAGCGTTAGGTGGGGCGTCACGGATGACCCAGTACTTC
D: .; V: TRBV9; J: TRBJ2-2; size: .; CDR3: CASSDSGNTGELFF; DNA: TGTGCCAGCAGCGACAGTGGGAACACCGGGGAGCTGTTTTTT